This T cell receptor beta chain was documented in a study of blood T cell repertoires in COVID-19. Sequencing was performed with immunoSEQ multiplex PCR; in TCRdb, only in-frame clones are kept and a portion is missing. The sample comprises tens of thousands of clones, roughly four fifths of which are singletons, and roughly 20% rests with the top ten. V was shortened by 4 bases and J by 2 bases, with 17 bases between the two germline ends. The CDR3 loop spans 16 amino acids. Germline CDR1 and CDR2: MNHEY and SMNVEV (reference sequence). The sequenced sample consisted of peripheral blood. The source is a woman aged 80 or over with active or convalescent COVID-19. The chain recombines TRBV27 with TRBJ1-2; D is possibly TRBD1 (6 bases). The CDR3: CASSSRQGPVNYGYTF. CDR3 nucleotides: TGTGCCAGCAGTTCCCGGCAGGGGCCGGTAAACTATGGCTACACCTTC.